Below are 5 T cell receptor beta chains sequenced from a single sample in a study of blood T cell repertoires in COVID-19. Assay: immunoSEQ multiplex PCR; the TCRdb copy retains only in-frame clones and omits some. In the table there are roughly 130,000 clones, 75% to 90% of which are singletons. Sequencing used peripheral blood. The receptors derive from a man in his 70s with acute or convalescent COVID-19.

The chain links TRBV15 to TRBJ2-6, with D perhaps matching TRBD2 (5 bases). The CDR3 consists of 16 residues. Germline loops: CDR1 LNHNV, CDR2 YYDKDF (reference sequence). V was shortened by 5 bases and J by 4 bases, with 15 bases between the two germline ends. This chain's CDR3 is CATSRDKYGGANVLTF. DNA of the CDR3: TGTGCCACCAGCCGGGATAAATACGGCGGGGCCAACGTCCTGACTTTC.

This clone has at least ten counts. Additional DNA sequences in this sample encode the identical CDR3. The genes are TRBV11-2 and TRBJ1-1; D might be TRBD1 (5 bases). Germline CDR1 is SGHAT and CDR2 is FQNNGV. V was clipped by 3 bases and J by 1 base, with 6 bases between them. This CDR3 contains 13 residues. The CDR3 nucleotides read TGTGCCAGCAGCTTCCAGGGGAACACTGAAGCTTTCTTT. This sequence encodes CASSFQGNTEAFF.

The chain has TRBV2 and TRBJ1-1; D gene uncertain. The CDR3 contains 14 residues. V shed 4 bases and J shed 3 bases, with 12 bases lying between them. In germline, CDR1 is SNHLY, CDR2 FYNNEI. The CDR3: CASSGEAFYTEAFF. The CDR3 DNA reads as TGTGCCAGCAGTGGGGAGGCCTTTTACACTGAAGCTTTCTTT.

This sequence joins TRBV3-1 (or the pseudogene TRBV3-2) and TRBJ2-3, with D perhaps TRBD2 (6 bases). The CDR3 totals 14 residues. Trimming left V 8 bases short and J 1 base short, with 13 bases between. Germline loops: CDR1 LGHDT, CDR2 YNNKEL (reference sequence). Here the CDR3 reads CASGWASGTDTQYF. CDR3 bases: TGTGCCAGCGGGTGGGCTAGCGGCACAGATACGCAGTATTTT.

This clone has a single count. This rearrangement joins TRBV7-3 to TRBJ2-1; 11 bases match TRBD2. J was trimmed by 5 bases and V by 0 bases; bases with no gene match: 0. Germline V lookup: CDR1 SGHTA, CDR2 FQGTGA. This CDR3 comprises 15 residues. The chain's CDR3 is CASSLTSGGDNEQFF. CDR3 nucleotides: TGTGCCAGCAGCTTAACTAGCGGGGGGGACAATGAGCAGTTCTTC.